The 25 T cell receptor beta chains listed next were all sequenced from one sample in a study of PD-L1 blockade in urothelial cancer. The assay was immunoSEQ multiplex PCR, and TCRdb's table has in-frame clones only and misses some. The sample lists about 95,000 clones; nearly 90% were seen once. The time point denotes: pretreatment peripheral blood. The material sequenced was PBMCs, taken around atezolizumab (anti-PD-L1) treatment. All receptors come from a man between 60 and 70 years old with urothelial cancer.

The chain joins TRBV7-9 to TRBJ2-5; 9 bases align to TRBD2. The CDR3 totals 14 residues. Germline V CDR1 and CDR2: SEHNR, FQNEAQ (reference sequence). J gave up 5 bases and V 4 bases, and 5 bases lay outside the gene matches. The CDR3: CASSSPGLAETQYF. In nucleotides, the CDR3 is TGTGCCAGCAGCTCACCCGGACTAGCGGAGACCCAGTACTTC.

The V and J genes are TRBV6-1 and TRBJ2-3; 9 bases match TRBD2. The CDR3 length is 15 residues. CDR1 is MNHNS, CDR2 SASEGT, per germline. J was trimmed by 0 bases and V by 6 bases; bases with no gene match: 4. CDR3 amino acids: CASSFLAGSTDTQYF. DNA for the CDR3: TGTGCCAGCAGCTTTCTAGCGGGGAGCACAGATACGCAGTATTTT.

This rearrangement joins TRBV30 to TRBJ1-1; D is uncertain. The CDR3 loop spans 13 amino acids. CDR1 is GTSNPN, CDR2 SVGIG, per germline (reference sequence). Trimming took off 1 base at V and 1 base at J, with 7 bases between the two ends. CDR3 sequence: CAWSEQKNTEAFF. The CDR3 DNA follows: TGTGCCTGGAGTGAACAGAAGAACACTGAAGCTTTCTTT.

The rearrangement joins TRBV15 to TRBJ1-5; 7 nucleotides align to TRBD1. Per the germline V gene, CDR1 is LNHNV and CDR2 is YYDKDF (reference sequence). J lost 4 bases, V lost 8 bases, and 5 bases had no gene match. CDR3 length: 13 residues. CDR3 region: CATRDRSNQPQHF. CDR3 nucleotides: TGTGCCACCCGGGACAGAAGTAATCAGCCCCAGCATTTT.

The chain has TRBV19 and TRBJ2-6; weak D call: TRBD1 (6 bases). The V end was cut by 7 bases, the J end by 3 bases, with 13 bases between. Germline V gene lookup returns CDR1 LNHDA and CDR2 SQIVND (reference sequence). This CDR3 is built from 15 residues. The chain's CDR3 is CASNGGPNGANVLTF. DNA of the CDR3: TGTGCCAGTAATGGGGGCCCTAATGGGGCCAACGTCCTGACTTTC.

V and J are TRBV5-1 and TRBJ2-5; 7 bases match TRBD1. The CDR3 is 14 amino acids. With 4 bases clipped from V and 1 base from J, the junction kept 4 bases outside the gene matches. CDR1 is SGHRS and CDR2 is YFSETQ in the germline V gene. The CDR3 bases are TGCGCCAGCAGCACCGGGACAGTCCAAGAGACCCAGTACTTC. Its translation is CASSTGTVQETQYF.

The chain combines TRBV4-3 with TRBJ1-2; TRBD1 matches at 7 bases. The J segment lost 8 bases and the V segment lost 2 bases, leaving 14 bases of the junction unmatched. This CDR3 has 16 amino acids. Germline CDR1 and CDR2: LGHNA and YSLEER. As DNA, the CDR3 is TGCGCCAGCAGCCAATCCGGACAAGGGGGCGCTTTGGGCTACACCTTC. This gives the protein CASSQSGQGGALGYTF.

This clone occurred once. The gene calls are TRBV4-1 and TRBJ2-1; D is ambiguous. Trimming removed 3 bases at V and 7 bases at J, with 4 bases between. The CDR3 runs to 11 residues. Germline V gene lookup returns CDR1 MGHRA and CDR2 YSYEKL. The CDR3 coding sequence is TGCGCCAGCAGCCACGAGAATGAGCAGTTCTTC. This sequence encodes CASSHENEQFF.

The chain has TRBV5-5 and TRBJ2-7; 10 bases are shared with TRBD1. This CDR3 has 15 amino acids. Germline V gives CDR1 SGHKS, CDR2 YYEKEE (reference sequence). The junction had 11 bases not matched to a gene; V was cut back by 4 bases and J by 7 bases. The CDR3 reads CASSPKGQGVLEQYF. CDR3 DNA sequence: TGTGCCAGCAGCCCCAAAGGACAGGGGGTGTTGGAGCAGTACTTC.

Written as DNA, the CDR3 is TGCGCCAGCAGTTACACGACAGGTGCGGAGACTGAAGCTTTCTTT. It encodes CASSYTTGAETEAFF. The chain recombines TRBV5-1 with TRBJ1-1, with TRBD1 as a possible D gene (6 bases). The germline V and J ends were trimmed by 5 bases and 5 bases, with 19 bases remaining between them. The CDR3 contains 15 residues. From germline, CDR1 is SGHRS and CDR2 YFSETQ.

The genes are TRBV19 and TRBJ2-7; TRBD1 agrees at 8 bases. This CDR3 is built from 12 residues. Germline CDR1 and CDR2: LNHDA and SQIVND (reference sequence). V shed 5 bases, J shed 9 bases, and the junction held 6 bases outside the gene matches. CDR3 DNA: TGTGCCAGTAGTCCCGCGACAGGGGCGCAGTACTTC. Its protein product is CASSPATGAQYF. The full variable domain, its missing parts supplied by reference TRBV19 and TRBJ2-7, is DGGITQSPKYLFRKEGQNVTLSCEQNLNHDAMYWYRQDPGQGLRLIYYSQIVNDFQKGDIAEGYSVSREKKESFPLTVTSAQKNPTAFYLCASSPATGAQYFGPGTRLTVT.

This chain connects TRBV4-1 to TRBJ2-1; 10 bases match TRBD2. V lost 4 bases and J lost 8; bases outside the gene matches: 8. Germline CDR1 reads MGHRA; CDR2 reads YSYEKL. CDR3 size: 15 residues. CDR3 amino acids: CASSLGGLASHEQFF. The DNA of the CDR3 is TGCGCCAGCAGCCTAGGGGGACTAGCGTCCCATGAGCAGTTCTTC.

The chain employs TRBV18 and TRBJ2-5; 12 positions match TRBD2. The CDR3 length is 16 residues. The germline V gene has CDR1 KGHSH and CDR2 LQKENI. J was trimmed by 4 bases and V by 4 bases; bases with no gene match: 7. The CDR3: CASSHRTSGAGETQYF. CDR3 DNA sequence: TGTGCCAGCTCACACAGGACTAGCGGGGCGGGAGAGACCCAGTACTTC.

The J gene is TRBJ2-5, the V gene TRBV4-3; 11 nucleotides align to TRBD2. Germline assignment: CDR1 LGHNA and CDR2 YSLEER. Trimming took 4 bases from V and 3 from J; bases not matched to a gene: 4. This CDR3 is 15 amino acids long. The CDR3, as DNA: TGCGCCAGCAGCCGACTACTAGCGGGAGAAGAGACCCAGTACTTC. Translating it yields CASSRLLAGEETQYF.

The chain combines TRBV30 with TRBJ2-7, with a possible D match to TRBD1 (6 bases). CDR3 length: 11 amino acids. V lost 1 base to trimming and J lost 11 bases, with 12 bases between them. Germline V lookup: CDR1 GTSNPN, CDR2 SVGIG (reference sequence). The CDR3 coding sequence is TGTGCCTGGAGTGAACAGGGACGCAAGTACTTC. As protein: CAWSEQGRKYF.

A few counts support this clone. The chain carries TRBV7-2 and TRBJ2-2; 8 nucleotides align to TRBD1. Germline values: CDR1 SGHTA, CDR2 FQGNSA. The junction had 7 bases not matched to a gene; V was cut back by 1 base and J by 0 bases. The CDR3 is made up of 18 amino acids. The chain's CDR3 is CASSLVQGAGTNTGELFF. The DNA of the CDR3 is TGTGCCAGCAGCTTAGTGCAGGGGGCCGGAACGAACACCGGGGAGCTGTTTTTT.

The CDR3 here is CASSVQGGGELFF. The CDR3 bases are TGTGCCAGCAGCGTACAGGGAGGTGGGGAGCTGTTTTTT. The chain joins TRBV9 to TRBJ2-2; D perhaps matches TRBD2 (6 bases). Germline assignment: CDR1 SGDLS and CDR2 YYNGEE. Trimming pared 1 base from V and 8 bases from J, leaving 9 bases between. This CDR3 has 13 amino acids.

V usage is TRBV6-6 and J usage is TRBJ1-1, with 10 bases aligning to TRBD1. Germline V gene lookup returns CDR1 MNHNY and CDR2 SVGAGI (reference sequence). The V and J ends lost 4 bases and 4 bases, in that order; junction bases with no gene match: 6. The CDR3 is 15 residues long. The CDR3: CASSSRTGGPTEAFF. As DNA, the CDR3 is TGTGCCAGCAGTTCCCGGACAGGGGGTCCCACTGAAGCTTTCTTT.

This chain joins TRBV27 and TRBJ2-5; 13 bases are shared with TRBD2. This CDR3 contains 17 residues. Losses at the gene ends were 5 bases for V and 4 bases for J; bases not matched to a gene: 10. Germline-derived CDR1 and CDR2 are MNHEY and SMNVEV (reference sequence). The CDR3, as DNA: TGTGCCAGCAGTAAACGTGGACTAGCGGGAGATGGAGAGACCCAGTACTTC. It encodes CASSKRGLAGDGETQYF.

CDR3 protein: CASSFSGTIQETQYF. CDR3 DNA sequence: TGTGCCAGCAGTTTTTCGGGGACTATACAAGAGACCCAGTACTTC. The V and J genes are TRBV28 and TRBJ2-5; 7 nucleotides match TRBD2. The trim removed 3 bases at V and 2 bases at J, leaving 6 bases unmatched. This CDR3 has 15 residues. Germline CDR1 and CDR2: MDHEN and SYDVKM.

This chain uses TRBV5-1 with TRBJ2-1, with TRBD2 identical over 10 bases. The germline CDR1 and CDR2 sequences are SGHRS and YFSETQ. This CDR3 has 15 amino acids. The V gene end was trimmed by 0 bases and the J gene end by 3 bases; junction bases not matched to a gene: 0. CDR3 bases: TGCGCCAGCAGCTTGGTAGCGGGGGGCTACAATGAGCAGTTCTTC. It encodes CASSLVAGGYNEQFF.

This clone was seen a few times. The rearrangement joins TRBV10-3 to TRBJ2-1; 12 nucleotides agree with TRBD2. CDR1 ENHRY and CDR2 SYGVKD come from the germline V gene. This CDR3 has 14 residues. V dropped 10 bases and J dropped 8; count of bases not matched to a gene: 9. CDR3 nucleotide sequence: TGTGCCACCTCTAGCGGGGGGGCCAGGGATGAGCAGTTCTTC. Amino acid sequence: CATSSGGARDEQFF.

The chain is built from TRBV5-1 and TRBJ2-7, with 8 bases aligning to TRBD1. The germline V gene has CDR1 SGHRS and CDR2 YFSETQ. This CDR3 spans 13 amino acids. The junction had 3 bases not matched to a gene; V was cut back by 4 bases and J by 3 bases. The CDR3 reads CASSRGQDYEQYF. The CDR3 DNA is TGCGCCAGCAGCAGGGGACAGGACTACGAGCAGTACTTC.

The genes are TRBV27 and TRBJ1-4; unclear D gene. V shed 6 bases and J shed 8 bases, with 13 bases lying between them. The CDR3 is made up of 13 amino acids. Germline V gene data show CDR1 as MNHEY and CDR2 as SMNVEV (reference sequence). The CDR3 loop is CASRPDGGEKLFF. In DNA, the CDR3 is TGTGCCAGCAGGCCCGACGGAGGGGAAAAACTGTTTTTT.

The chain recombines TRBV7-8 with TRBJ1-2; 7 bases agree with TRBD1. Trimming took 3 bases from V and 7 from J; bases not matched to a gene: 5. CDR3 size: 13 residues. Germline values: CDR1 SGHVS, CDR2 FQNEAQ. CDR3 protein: CASSFRTGGGYTF. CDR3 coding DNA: TGTGCCAGCAGCTTCCGGACAGGCGGTGGCTACACCTTC. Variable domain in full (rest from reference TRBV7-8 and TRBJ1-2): GAGVSQSPRYKVAKRGQDVALRCDPISGHVSLFWYQQALGQGPEFLTYFQNEAQLDKSGLPSDRFFAERPEGSVSTLKIQRTQQEDSAVYLCASSFRTGGGYTFGSGTRLTVV.